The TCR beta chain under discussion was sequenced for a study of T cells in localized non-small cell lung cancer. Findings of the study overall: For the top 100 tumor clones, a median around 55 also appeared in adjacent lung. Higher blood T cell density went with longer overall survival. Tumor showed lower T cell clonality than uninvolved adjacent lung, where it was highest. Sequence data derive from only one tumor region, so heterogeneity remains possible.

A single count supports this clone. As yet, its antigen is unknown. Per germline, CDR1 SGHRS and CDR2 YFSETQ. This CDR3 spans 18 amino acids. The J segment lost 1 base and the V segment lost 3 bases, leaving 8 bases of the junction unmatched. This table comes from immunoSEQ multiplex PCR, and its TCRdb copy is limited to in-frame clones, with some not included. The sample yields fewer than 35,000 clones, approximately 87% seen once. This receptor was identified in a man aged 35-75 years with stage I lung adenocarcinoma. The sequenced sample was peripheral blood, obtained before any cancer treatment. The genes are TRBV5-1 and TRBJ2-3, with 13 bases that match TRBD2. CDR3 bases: TGCGCCAGCAGCTGGAGGACTAGCGGGGGCAGAGGCACAGATACGCAGTATTTT. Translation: CASSWRTSGGRGTDTQYF.